The rows below give T cell receptor beta chains drawn from one sample of a study of T cell repertoires in aging, cancer and after chemotherapy. TCRdb re-analysed the multiplex PCR reads in MiXCR, keeping a single row per CDR3 protein. The sample consists of over 4,500 distinct CDR3 sequences, 25% to 30% of them appearing once. Sequenced input: blood. The receptors originated from a human donor in good health. Each CDR3 is given with its conserved first and last residue. A D gene is named only where the DNA matches it firmly. Clone sizes are given selectively: once, few, many, or a class where the clone is expanded.

j_gene | abundance | d_gene | v_gene | CDR3aa | CDR3nt
TRBJ2-3 | medium-sized | TRBD2 | TRBV5-6 | CASSLVTSGGQTDTQYF | TGTGCCAGCAGCTTGGTGACTAGCGGGGGCCAGACAGATACGCAGTATTTT
TRBJ2-7 | few | TRBD2 | TRBV6-2/TRBV6-3 | CASTRPGLAGIYEQYF | TGTGCCAGCACTCGACCCGGACTAGCGGGGATCTACGAGCAGTACTTC
TRBJ1-1 | few | TRBD1 | TRBV27 | CASSPYRGYSTEAFF | TGTGCCAGCAGTCCCTACAGGGGGTATAGCACTGAAGCTTTCTTT
TRBJ2-5 | medium-sized | - | TRBV12-3/TRBV12-4 | CASSLANGGTQYF | TGTGCCAGCAGTTTAGCAAACGGGGGGACCCAGTACTTC
TRBJ1-1 | - | - | TRBV12-3/TRBV12-4 | CASSQWAANTEAFF | TGTGCCAGCAGTCAATGGGCGGCGAACACTGAAGCTTTCTTT
TRBJ2-7 | few | - | TRBV13 | CASSLRAEGVSMQYF | TGTGCCAGCAGCTTACGAGCTGAGGGGGTATCGATGCAGTACTTC
TRBJ2-2 | medium-sized | - | TRBV7-6 | CASSTPVSTLQNTGELFF | TGTGCCAGCAGCACTCCAGTTTCGACACTACAAAACACCGGGGAGCTGTTTTTT
TRBJ2-7 | medium-sized | TRBD1 | TRBV6-5 | CASSHDRVEQYF | TGTGCCAGCAGCCACGACAGGGTCGAGCAGTACTTC
TRBJ2-4 | - | - | TRBV11-2 | CASSLVPTSLAKNIQYF | TGTGCCAGCAGCTTAGTACCGACTAGTCTGGCCAAAAACATTCAGTACTTC
TRBJ2-7 | - | - | TRBV5-1 | CASSLVGSAYEQYF | TGCGCCAGCAGCTTGGTAGGGAGCGCCTACGAGCAGTACTTC
TRBJ1-3 | medium-sized | - | TRBV27 | CASSFTSGNTIYF | TGTGCCAGCAGTTTTACCTCTGGAAACACCATATATTTT
TRBJ1-4 | medium-sized | TRBD1 | TRBV6-6 | CLTGANPTNEKLFF | TGCCTTACAGGGGCCAATCCAACTAATGAAAAACTGTTTTTT
TRBJ1-6 | medium-sized | TRBD1 | TRBV6-6 | CASSSRQGGGNSPLHF | TGTGCCAGCAGTTCCCGACAGGGTGGGGGCAATTCACCCCTCCACTTT
TRBJ2-5 | few | - | TRBV7-6 | CASSFRLGETQYF | TGTGCCAGCAGCTTTAGGCTAGGAGAGACCCAGTACTTC
TRBJ1-1 | - | TRBD1 | TRBV6-2/TRBV6-3 | CASSADRGEAFF | TGTGCCAGCAGTGCGGACAGGGGCGAAGCTTTCTTT
TRBJ1-5 | once | - | TRBV28 | CASSRSRDQPQHF | TGTGCCAGCAGCAGAAGCAGGGACCAGCCCCAGCATTTT
TRBJ2-2 | medium-sized | TRBD1 | TRBV30 | CAWSLDRAGGELFF | TGTGCCTGGAGTCTGGACAGGGCTGGCGGGGAGCTGTTTTTT
TRBJ1-2 | - | TRBD1 | TRBV7-2 | CASSRQRDSYGYTF | TGTGCCAGCAGCCGGCAGCGGGACAGCTATGGCTACACCTTC
TRBJ2-7 | - | TRBD1 | TRBV9 | CASSPGGQGYEQYF | TGTGCCAGCAGCCCGGGGGGACAGGGCTACGAGCAGTACTTC
TRBJ2-3 | - | - | TRBV9 | CASSQWGTQYF | TGTGCCAGCTCCCAGTGGGGGACGCAGTATTTT
TRBJ2-1 | - | - | TRBV10-3 | CAISEKAGSYNEQFF | TGTGCCATCAGTGAAAAGGCCGGCTCCTACAATGAGCAGTTCTTC
TRBJ1-2 | medium-sized | TRBD1 | TRBV6-1 | CASSEGRGLYGYTF | TGTGCCAGCAGTGAAGGCAGGGGGCTCTATGGCTACACCTTC
TRBJ2-7 | medium-sized | - | TRBV30 | CAWRTGEGYEQYF | TGTGCCTGGAGGACAGGAGAGGGTTACGAGCAGTACTTC
TRBJ1-6 | few | - | TRBV7-2 | CASSLGSGRNSPLHF | TGTGCCAGCAGCTTAGGGTCCGGACGGAATTCACCCCTCCACTTT
TRBJ1-1 | - | TRBD1 | TRBV13 | CASSLWAGTGTEAFF | TGCGCCAGCAGCCTATGGGCCGGGACAGGGACTGAAGCTTTCTTT
TRBJ1-2 | - | - | TRBV28 | CASSFVQGFYGYTF | TGTGCCAGCAGTTTTGTACAGGGTTTCTATGGCTACACCTTC
TRBJ2-7 | - | - | TRBV5-1 | CASSPPDSYEQYF | TGCGCCAGCAGCCCACCTGACTCCTACGAGCAGTACTTC
TRBJ1-2 | - | - | TRBV14 | CASSKAFYGYTF | TGTGCCAGCAGCAAGGCCTTCTATGGCTACACCTTC
TRBJ1-4 | few | - | TRBV7-9 | CASSSQLVNEKLFF | TGTGCCAGCAGCTCACAACTGGTTAATGAAAAACTGTTTTTT
TRBJ1-4 | few | - | TRBV6-1 | CASTPRTLNEKLFF | TGTGCCAGCACTCCTAGGACCCTAAATGAAAAACTGTTTTTT
TRBJ1-1 | medium-sized | - | TRBV19 | CASSASVGLNTEAFF | TGTGCCAGTAGTGCCTCTGTTGGGTTGAACACTGAAGCTTTCTTT
TRBJ1-1 | medium-sized | - | TRBV29-1 | CSVQTANTEAFF | TGCAGCGTTCAAACAGCGAACACTGAAGCTTTCTTT
TRBJ2-6 | medium-sized | - | TRBV19 | CASSIATPPGANVLTF | TGTGCCAGTAGTATAGCAACTCCCCCTGGGGCCAACGTCCTGACTTTC
TRBJ2-5 | - | TRBD2 | TRBV5-1 | CASSSSTSGEETQYF | TGCGCCAGCAGCTCATCGACTAGCGGGGAAGAGACCCAGTACTTC
TRBJ1-3 | few | - | TRBV7-2 | CASSSAKPTVPGNTIYF | TGTGCCAGCAGCTCTGCAAAGCCCACTGTTCCTGGAAACACCATATATTTT
TRBJ2-5 | - | TRBD1 | TRBV12-3/TRBV12-4 | CASSRGQGLVQTQYF | TGTGCCAGCAGTCGGGGACAGGGCTTGGTACAGACCCAGTACTTC
TRBJ2-2 | few | TRBD1 | TRBV5-1 | CASNSDRGIGELFF | TGCGCCAGCAACTCGGACAGGGGGATCGGGGAGCTGTTTTTT
TRBJ1-2 | medium-sized | TRBD1 | TRBV19 | CATSRDSYYGYTF | TGTGCCACCTCGCGGGACAGCTACTATGGCTACACCTTC
TRBJ2-1 | medium-sized | - | TRBV29-1 | CSAKNNEQFF | TGCAGCGCCAAAAACAATGAGCAGTTCTTC
TRBJ2-7 | - | TRBD2 | TRBV11-2 | CASSLALAGGEQYF | TGTGCCAGCAGCTTAGCCCTAGCGGGAGGGGAGCAGTACTTC
TRBJ2-3 | few | TRBD2 | TRBV14 | CASSRRGLATDTQYF | TGTGCCAGCAGCCGCCGGGGACTAGCGACAGATACGCAGTATTTT
TRBJ2-7 | few | - | TRBV27 | CASSLRGPYEQYF | TGTGCCAGCAGTTTGAGGGGACCCTACGAGCAGTACTTC